This entry lists 6 T cell receptor beta chains sequenced from one sample in a study of T cells after yellow fever vaccination. TCRdb called the 5' RACE reads again in MiXCR, with one record for every CDR3 protein. This table has about 360,000 distinct CDR3 sequences, 6.2% appearing once. The sample consisted of PBMCs, taken 5 days after the yellow fever booster vaccination. The receptors originated from a man younger than 45 who received the YFV17D yellow fever vaccine.

This clonotype has just a few counts. The chain couples TRBV10-3 to TRBJ2-5, with 9 positions matching TRBD1. Germline trimming cut 6 bases from V and 3 bases from J; bases unmatched to any gene: 5. The CDR3 covers 14 residues. The germline gives CDR1 ENHRY, CDR2 SYGVKD. CDR3 DNA: TGTGCCATCAGCGGGACAGGGAGAGAAGAGACCCAGTACTTC. Translating it yields CAISGTGREETQYF.

This clonotype has just a few counts. V is TRBV7-8 and J is TRBJ2-3; the D gene could be TRBD1 or TRBD2 (5 bases each). The V end was cut by 0 bases, the J end by 5 bases, with 21 bases between. The CDR3 runs to 18 residues. Germline values: CDR1 SGHVS, CDR2 FQNEAQ. The CDR3 is CASSLAGMGEAGRDTQYF. For the CDR3, the DNA is TGTGCCAGCAGCTTAGCTGGGATGGGGGAAGCAGGAAGAGATACGCAGTATTTT.

This clonotype has a count of ten or more. J is TRBJ2-4 and V is TRBV11-2; a possible D gene is TRBD1 (6 bases). Per the germline V gene, CDR1 is SGHAT and CDR2 is FQNNGV. This CDR3 region has 15 residues. Trimming pared 5 bases from V and 0 bases from J, leaving 11 bases between. CDR3 sequence reads: CASSLRGLAKNIQYF. DNA of the CDR3: TGTGCCAGCAGCCTCAGGGGCTTAGCCAAAAACATTCAGTACTTC.

This clonotype was counted a few times. V and J are TRBV20-1 and TRBJ2-5, with a weak D call TRBD2 (5 bases). CDR1 is DFQATT, CDR2 SNEGSKA, per germline (reference sequence). V was shortened by 0 bases and J by 1 base, with 15 bases between the two germline ends. CDR3 length equals 16 residues. CDR3 in DNA: TGCAGTGCTAGAGATCCCGGGGTCACGATCCAAGAGACCCAGTACTTC. Its translation is CSARDPGVTIQETQYF.

This clonotype was observed many times. The V and J genes are TRBV20-1 and TRBJ2-2; the D gene could be TRBD1 or TRBD2 (5 bases each). The ends were cut back, 5 bases at V and 4 bases at J, with 14 bases in the middle. This CDR3 has 14 amino acids. Germline CDR1 reads DFQATT; CDR2 reads SNEGSKA (reference sequence). The CDR3 DNA sequence: TGCAGTGCTCCCGGGACCCCCAGCACCGGGGAGCTGTTTTTT. It encodes CSAPGTPSTGELFF.

This clonotype was observed a handful of times. The rearrangement joins TRBV10-2 to TRBJ2-7, with 11 positions matching TRBD2. CDR3 length: 15 amino acids. V was pared by 6 bases and J by 6 bases, with 10 bases of the junction left unmatched. Germline CDR1 reads WSHSY; CDR2 reads SAAADI. The CDR3 DNA reads as TGCGCCAGCAGGCCGACTAGCGGGACAGTCAGCGAGCAGTACTTC. This gives the protein CASRPTSGTVSEQYF.